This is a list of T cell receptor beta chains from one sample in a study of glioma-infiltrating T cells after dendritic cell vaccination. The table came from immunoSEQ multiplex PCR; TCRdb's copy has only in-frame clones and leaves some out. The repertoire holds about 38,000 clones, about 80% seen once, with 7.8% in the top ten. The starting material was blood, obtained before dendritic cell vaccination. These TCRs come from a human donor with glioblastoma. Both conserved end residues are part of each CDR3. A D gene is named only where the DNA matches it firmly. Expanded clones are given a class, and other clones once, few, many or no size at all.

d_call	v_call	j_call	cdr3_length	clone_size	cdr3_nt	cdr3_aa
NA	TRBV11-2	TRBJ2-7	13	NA	TGTGCCAGCAGTGGGGCCACCGGTTACGAGCAGTACTTC	CASSGATGYEQYF
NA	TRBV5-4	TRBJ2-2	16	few	TGTGCCAGCAGCTTGGCCCTACTAGGGGGCACCGGGGAGCTGTTTTTT	CASSLALLGGTGELFF
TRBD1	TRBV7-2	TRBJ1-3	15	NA	TGTGCCAGCAGCCCGGACAGGGGGCAAGGAAACACCATATATTTT	CASSPDRGQGNTIYF
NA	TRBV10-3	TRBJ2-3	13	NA	TGTGCCATCCTCGGCAGGGACACAGATACGCAGTATTTT	CAILGRDTDTQYF
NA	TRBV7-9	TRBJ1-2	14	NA	TGTGCCAGCAGCTTAGGTCAGTTACACTATGGCTACACCTTC	CASSLGQLHYGYTF
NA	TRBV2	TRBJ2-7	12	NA	TGTGCCAGCACCCTAGGGACATACGAGCAGTACTTC	CASTLGTYEQYF
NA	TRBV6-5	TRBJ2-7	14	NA	TGTGCCAGCAGTTATGCCAGGGCCTTAGACGAGCAGTACTTC	CASSYARALDEQYF
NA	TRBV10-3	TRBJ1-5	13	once	TGTGCCATCAGTGACAGGAGGAGTCAGCCCCAGCATTTT	CAISDRRSQPQHF
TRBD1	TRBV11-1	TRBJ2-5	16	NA	TGTGCCAGCAGCCCGTGGACAGGGTGGGGTGGAGAGACCCAGTACTTC	CASSPWTGWGGETQYF
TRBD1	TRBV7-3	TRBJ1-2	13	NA	TGTGCCAGCAGCATCGGGACAGGGGGTGGCTACACCTTC	CASSIGTGGGYTF
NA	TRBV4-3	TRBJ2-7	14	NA	TGCGCCAGCAGCCAAGAGCCAGGGGACTACGAGCAGTACTTC	CASSQEPGDYEQYF
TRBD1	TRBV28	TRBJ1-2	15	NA	TGTGCCAGCAGTCGTGGGAGAGACAGGGACTATGGCTACACCTTC	CASSRGRDRDYGYTF
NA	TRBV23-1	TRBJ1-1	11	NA	TGCGCCAGCAATGAGGTCCGCAAAGCTTTCTTT	CASNEVRKAFF
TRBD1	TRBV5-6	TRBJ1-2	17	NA	TGTGCCAGCAGGCCAACAACAGGGGGCAGGGATCTCTATGGCTACACCTTC	CASRPTTGGRDLYGYTF
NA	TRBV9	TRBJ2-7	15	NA	TGTGCCAGCAGCGTAGGCACAGGGCTCTCCTACGAGCAGTACTTC	CASSVGTGLSYEQYF
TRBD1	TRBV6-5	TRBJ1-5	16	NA	TGTGCCAGCAGTTACCAACGACAGGGGTCGAGTCAGCCCCAGCATTTT	CASSYQRQGSSQPQHF
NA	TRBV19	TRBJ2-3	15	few	TGTGCCAGTACGACGTCAGGTCACGGGGCAGATACGCAGTATTTT	CASTTSGHGADTQYF